The 28 T cell receptor beta chains presented below share a single source sample, sequenced in a study of T cell changes during pregnancy in multiple sclerosis. TCRdb's table, derived via immunoSEQ multiplex PCR, lists solely in-frame clones and lacks some. The sample consists of about 80,000 clones, just over 90% of them appearing once. Material: peripheral blood, obtained before pregnancy. These TCRs come from a female donor with multiple sclerosis, enrolled in a pregnancy study.

The genes are TRBV10-1 and TRBJ1-4, with a tentative D call TRBD1 (5 bases). This CDR3 is built from 15 residues. In germline, CDR1 is WNHNN, CDR2 SYGVQD (reference sequence). Deletions cut 0 bases from V and 5 bases from J, with 10 bases between. CDR3 protein: CASSESRQTNEKLFF. DNA of the CDR3: TGCGCCAGCAGTGAGTCCAGACAGACAAATGAAAAACTGTTTTTT.

This chain uses TRBV18 with TRBJ1-4; D gene uncertain. The CDR3 loop spans 15 amino acids. V was clipped by 5 bases and J by 4 bases, with 14 bases between them. CDR1 KGHSH and CDR2 LQKENI come from the germline V gene. The chain's CDR3 is CASSIGRTLNEKLFF. As DNA, the CDR3 is TGTGCCAGCTCAATAGGACGGACTCTTAATGAAAAACTGTTTTTT.

The rearrangement links TRBV5-1 to TRBJ2-1, with D unclear. The V end was cut by 5 bases, the J end by 6 bases, with 12 bases between. CDR3 length: 13 residues. Germline-derived CDR1 and CDR2 are SGHRS and YFSETQ. The CDR3, as DNA: TGCGCCAGCAGAATAGCCCCTACCAATGAGCAGTTCTTC. Protein sequence: CASRIAPTNEQFF.

Only one count was recorded for this clone. The J gene is TRBJ1-2, the V gene TRBV27; no definite D call. The length of the CDR3 is 13 residues. V was trimmed by 2 bases and J by 7 bases, leaving 11 bases between them. The V gene's germline CDR1 is MNHEY and CDR2 SMNVEV (reference sequence). CDR3 sequence reads: CASSLSLLGGYTF. The CDR3 bases are TGTGCCAGCAGTTTAAGCCTGCTCGGTGGCTACACCTTC.

The chain is built from TRBV11-1 and TRBJ1-1; unclear D gene. Germline CDR1 reads SGHAT; CDR2 reads FQDESV (reference sequence). Trimming removed 3 bases at V and 0 bases at J, with 14 bases between. The CDR3 is 16 residues long. CDR3 DNA sequence: TGTGCCAGCAGCTTGAAGGCAGGCCGTCTGAACACTGAAGCTTTCTTT. This codes for CASSLKAGRLNTEAFF.

The CDR3 DNA reads TGTGCCAGCAGCCCTCCCGAAAGGACTGCCAAAAACATTCAGTACTTC. The encoded protein is CASSPPERTAKNIQYF. This sequence joins TRBV7-2 and TRBJ2-4, with a possible D match to TRBD2 (5 bases). Germline V CDR1 and CDR2: SGHTA, FQGNSA. V shed 5 bases and J shed 1 base, with 15 bases lying between them. This CDR3 spans 16 amino acids.

The V and J genes are TRBV29-1 and TRBJ2-3; 7 bases map to TRBD2. Trimming cost V 6 bases and J 5 bases; bases outside gene matches: 5. CDR1 SQVTM and CDR2 ANQGSEA come from the germline V gene. The CDR3 runs to 12 residues. This CDR3 reads CSVDSGGDTQYF. In nucleotides, the CDR3 is TGCAGCGTCGATTCGGGGGGAGATACGCAGTATTTT.

The J gene is TRBJ2-3, the V gene TRBV29-1; no definite D call. Looked up from germline, CDR1 is SQVTM and CDR2 is ANQGSEA. The CDR3 runs 15 residues. The V end was cut by 4 bases, the J end by 0 bases, with 14 bases between. CDR3 bases: TGCAGCGTTGGCCCACGAGCCTCTAGCACAGATACGCAGTATTTT. Encoded protein: CSVGPRASSTDTQYF.

V usage is TRBV28 and J usage is TRBJ1-4; TRBD1 might be the D (5 bases). The germline V gene encodes CDR1 MDHEN and CDR2 SYDVKM. The CDR3 totals 14 residues. Trimming took off 3 bases at V and 9 bases at J, with 14 bases between the two ends. CDR3 coding DNA: TGTGCCAGCAGTTTGGAGACAGCCATGAAAAAACTGTTTTTT. Protein sequence: CASSLETAMKKLFF.

The J gene is TRBJ1-4, the V gene TRBV5-6; no definite D call. This CDR3 contains 17 residues. The germline V gene encodes CDR1 SGHDT and CDR2 YYEEEE. With 0 bases removed from V and 5 bases from J, the gap between germline ends came to 17 bases. Here the CDR3 DNA reads TGTGCCAGCAGCTTGGGGACGGGAGCCCGGTCGAATGAAAAACTGTTTTTT. Protein product: CASSLGTGARSNEKLFF.

This chain joins TRBV6-5 and TRBJ1-1; D not certain. Germline V gives CDR1 MNHEY, CDR2 SVGAGI. Trimming left V 0 bases short and J 2 bases short, with 10 bases between. This CDR3 contains 15 residues. The CDR3, as DNA: TGTGCCAGCAGTTACTCTAGTCGGGTCAACACTGAAGCTTTCTTT. Its protein product is CASSYSSRVNTEAFF.

The chain has TRBV9 and TRBJ1-2; 7 bases align to TRBD1. The germline gives CDR1 SGDLS, CDR2 YYNGEE. J gave up 1 base and V 3 bases, and 6 bases lay outside the gene matches. This CDR3 is 15 amino acids long. DNA for the CDR3: TGTGCCAGCAGCGGGTCAGGGGGAGTTAACTATGGCTACACCTTC. This encodes CASSGSGGVNYGYTF.

The rearrangement uses TRBV6-5 and TRBJ2-1; TRBD2 might be the D (6 bases). The V gene's germline CDR1 is MNHEY and CDR2 SVGAGI. CDR3 length equals 12 residues. Trimming took off 5 bases at V and 10 bases at J, with 12 bases between the two ends. As DNA, the CDR3 is TGTGCCAGCAGTGATCCGGGAGAGGAGCAGTTCTTC. As protein: CASSDPGEEQFF.

The chain couples TRBV28 to TRBJ2-6; D call uncertain. The CDR3 sequence is 14 residues long. Trimming stripped 5 bases from V and 0 bases from J, with 5 bases between. The germline gives CDR1 MDHEN, CDR2 SYDVKM. CDR3 in DNA: TGTGCCAGCAGTATTAGCTCTGGGGCCAACGTCCTGACTTTC. The encoded protein is CASSISSGANVLTF.

The rearrangement links TRBV19 to TRBJ1-5; no clear D. The length of the CDR3 is 12 residues. Germline-derived CDR1 and CDR2 are LNHDA and SQIVND (reference sequence). V was shortened by 3 bases and J by 8 bases, with 8 bases between the two germline ends. This chain's CDR3 is CASSIAGEPQHF. CDR3 DNA: TGTGCCAGTAGTATCGCCGGGGAGCCCCAGCATTTT.

This clone showed up just once. CDR3 DNA sequence: TGTGCCAGCAATCCGACTAGCGGGAGCACAGATACGCAGTATTTT. Amino acids: CASNPTSGSTDTQYF. The V call is TRBV6-1, the J call TRBJ2-3; 10 bases are a match to TRBD2. This CDR3 comprises 15 residues. V was clipped by 7 bases and J by 0 bases; unmatched bases: 4. Germline V gene data show CDR1 as MNHNS and CDR2 as SASEGT.

J is TRBJ1-2 and V is TRBV21-1. TRBV21-1 is termed a pseudogene. This CDR3 has 13 amino acids. In nucleotides, the CDR3 is TGTGCCACATCAGGGCGGGAGTACTATGGCTACACCTTC. Translating it yields CATSGREYYGYTF.

This clone was seen only once. The J gene is TRBJ2-3, the V gene TRBV28; D uncertain. Per the germline V gene, CDR1 is MDHEN and CDR2 is SYDVKM. This CDR3 is 16 amino acids long. The V end was cut by 1 base, the J end by 2 bases, with 13 bases between. This CDR3 is CASSLYPNFATDTQYF. CDR3 DNA: TGTGCCAGCAGTTTATATCCGAACTTCGCCACAGATACGCAGTATTTT.

The chain couples TRBV9 to TRBJ2-3; 10 positions match TRBD2. The germline V gene encodes CDR1 SGDLS and CDR2 YYNGEE. The CDR3 is made up of 17 amino acids. J was trimmed by 2 bases and V by 3 bases; bases with no gene match: 9. The CDR3 DNA sequence: TGTGCCAGCAGCGCTGGTAGTAGCGGGAGGATCACAGATACGCAGTATTTT. Residues: CASSAGSSGRITDTQYF.

The chain joins TRBV29-1 to TRBJ2-5, with D possibly TRBD2 on 7 matching bases. V was clipped by 2 bases and J by 4 bases, with 11 bases between them. CDR3 length: 13 amino acids. The germline gives CDR1 SQVTM, CDR2 ANQGSEA. The CDR3 protein is CSVERGAGETQYF. In DNA form, the CDR3 reads TGCAGCGTTGAACGGGGGGCGGGAGAGACCCAGTACTTC.

The rearrangement joins TRBV7-6 to TRBJ2-5; possible D gene TRBD1, 5 bases. V dropped 1 base and J dropped 9 bases, with 9 bases sitting between them. The CDR3 has 12 amino acids. Germline CDR1 reads SGHVS; CDR2 reads FNYEAQ. The CDR3 coding sequence is TGTGCCAGCAGCTTAGAGGCCAGGGCCCAGTACTTC. This gives the protein CASSLEARAQYF.

This clone was observed once. The chain has TRBV28 and TRBJ2-5; D is uncertain. This CDR3 is built from 13 residues. Deletions cut 3 bases from V and 5 bases from J, with 10 bases between. Germline loops: CDR1 MDHEN, CDR2 SYDVKM. CDR3 in amino acids: CASSFLSGETQYF. CDR3 coding DNA: TGTGCCAGCAGTTTTCTATCAGGTGAGACCCAGTACTTC.

The chain uses TRBV19 and TRBJ2-7; D possibly corresponds to TRBD1 (5 bases). V lost 3 bases to trimming and J lost 5 bases, with 11 bases between them. This CDR3 is 13 amino acids long. The germline CDR1 and CDR2 sequences are LNHDA and SQIVND (reference sequence). In nucleotides, the CDR3 is TGTGCCAGTAGTATGGGCAGGGTGAACGAGCAGTACTTC. Protein: CASSMGRVNEQYF.

CDR3 DNA: TGTGCCAGCAGCCCCCGGGACAGGGATTACGAGCAGTACTTC. Protein sequence: CASSPRDRDYEQYF. V gene TRBV11-1 combines with J gene TRBJ2-7; 9 bases are shared with TRBD1. Germline loops: CDR1 SGHAT, CDR2 FQDESV (reference sequence). The V segment lost 5 bases and the J segment 4 bases; nucleotides outside the gene matches: 6. The CDR3 runs 14 residues.

This clone was detected only once. This rearrangement joins TRBV15 to TRBJ2-5; D is unclear. The CDR3 sequence is 12 residues long. Germline lookup yields CDR1 LNHNV and CDR2 YYDKDF (reference sequence). V lost 7 bases and J 7 bases, leaving 13 bases between the germline ends. CDR3 nucleotide sequence: TGTGCCACCACCGTACACGCTGGGACCCAGTACTTC. It encodes CATTVHAGTQYF.

The gene calls are TRBV4-1 and TRBJ2-7, with D possibly TRBD1 on 6 matching bases. CDR1 MGHRA and CDR2 YSYEKL come from the germline V gene. With 4 bases removed from V and 5 bases from J, the gap between germline ends came to 12 bases. The CDR3 loop spans 13 amino acids. The DNA of the CDR3 is TGCGCCAGCAGCCCACAGGGTATTGACGAGCAGTACTTC. It yields the protein CASSPQGIDEQYF.

This clone has a handful of counts. The chain employs TRBV12-5 and TRBJ2-1; possible D gene TRBD1, 5 bases. CDR1 is LGHNT, CDR2 FRNRAP, per germline. Trimming stripped 1 base from V and 7 bases from J, with 11 bases between. The CDR3 covers 14 residues. CDR3 DNA sequence: TGTGCTAGTGGTTTGGGGGTCCCAGGGAATGAGCAGTTCTTC. Amino acids: CASGLGVPGNEQFF.

The table lists this clone with a count of one. The chain has TRBV15 and TRBJ2-7; 10 bases are a match to TRBD2. The CDR3 covers 16 residues. From germline, CDR1 is LNHNV and CDR2 YYDKDF (reference sequence). V trimming: 1 base; J trimming: 2 bases; junction bases outside the gene matches: 5. CDR3 in DNA: TGTGCCACCAGCAGAGTGCTAGCGGGGGCTCCCTACGAGCAGTACTTC. Translated: CATSRVLAGAPYEQYF.